This entry lists 30 T cell receptor beta chains sequenced from one sample in a study of long-term antiretroviral therapy in people with HIV. At survey level, the immunoSEQ assay was run in its v3.0 version. The table came from immunoSEQ multiplex PCR; TCRdb's copy has only in-frame clones and leaves some out. The table lists some 17,000 clones, roughly four fifths of them singletons. The material sequenced was unsorted PBMCs, taken 0.3 years before starting antiretroviral therapy. Every receptor here comes from a man in his fifties with HIV.

The genes are TRBV7-9 and TRBJ2-7; D gene uncertain. Germline-derived CDR1 and CDR2 are SEHNR and FQNEAQ (reference sequence). This CDR3 has 14 amino acids. V was clipped by 1 base and J by 0 bases, with 7 bases between them. CDR3 amino acids: CASSLGPNSYEQYF. The CDR3 DNA reads as TGTGCCAGCAGCTTAGGACCGAACTCCTACGAGCAGTACTTC.

This chain uses TRBV4-3 with TRBJ1-6; unclear D gene. Germline CDR1 is LGHNA and CDR2 is YSLEER. This CDR3 region has 12 residues. V was trimmed by 3 bases and J by 4 bases, leaving 1 base between them. DNA of the CDR3: TGCGCCAGCAGCCATTATAATTCACCCCTCCACTTT. Residues: CASSHYNSPLHF.

This sequence joins TRBV7-6 and TRBJ2-7; no clear D gene. Trimming shortened V by 4 bases and J by 0 bases, and 7 bases separated the two germline ends. From germline, CDR1 is SGHVS and CDR2 FNYEAQ. The CDR3 is 13 amino acids. CDR3 sequence: CASSSHSSYEQYF. In DNA form, the CDR3 reads TGTGCCAGCAGCTCACACAGCTCCTACGAGCAGTACTTC. The full variable domain, in which reference TRBV7-6 and TRBJ2-7 provide the parts outside the CDR3, is GAGVSQSPRYKVTKRGQDVALRCDPISGHVSLYWYRQALGQGPEFLTYFNYEAQQDKSGLPNDRFSAERPEGSISTLTIQRTEQRDSAMYRCASSSHSSYEQYFGPGTRLTVT.

The chain recombines TRBV18 with TRBJ2-7; possible D gene TRBD1, 6 bases. CDR1 KGHSH and CDR2 LQKENI come from the germline V gene. Trimming removed 4 bases from V and 0 bases from J, with 10 bases in between. The length of the CDR3 is 14 residues. The CDR3 is CASSRQDGSYEQYF. DNA for the CDR3: TGTGCCAGCTCACGACAGGATGGCTCCTACGAGCAGTACTTC.

This chain links TRBV20-1 with TRBJ2-1; D is unresolved. The V end was cut by 5 bases, the J end by 10 bases, with 9 bases between. The V gene's germline CDR1 is DFQATT and CDR2 SNEGSKA (reference sequence). CDR3 length equals 10 residues. In nucleotides, the CDR3 is TGCAGTGCTTTCCTAGGCGAGCAGTTCTTC. Translation: CSAFLGEQFF.

V gene TRBV28 combines with J gene TRBJ1-1; D call uncertain. Germline-derived CDR1 and CDR2 are MDHEN and SYDVKM. This CDR3 spans 11 amino acids. V gave up 7 bases and J gave up 8 bases, with 11 bases separating them. This CDR3 reads CASTLPGEAFF. For the CDR3, the DNA is TGTGCCAGCACCCTTCCGGGGGAAGCTTTCTTT.

This clone was picked up one time. This chain joins TRBV11-3 and TRBJ2-7, with D perhaps matching TRBD2 (5 bases). CDR1 SGHNT and CDR2 YENEEA come from the germline V gene. The CDR3 covers 14 residues. V dropped 5 bases and J dropped 5 bases, with 16 bases sitting between them. CDR3 region: CASSPRMAEDEQYF. The CDR3 nucleotides read TGTGCCAGCAGCCCGCGGATGGCGGAGGACGAGCAGTACTTC.

The chain uses TRBV4-3 and TRBJ2-7, with D possibly TRBD2 on 7 matching bases. Germline CDR1 LGHNA, CDR2 YSLEER. V dropped 5 bases and J dropped 4 bases, with 21 bases sitting between them. The CDR3 extends over 16 amino acids. The CDR3 sequence: CASSLGRGRRKYEQYF. In DNA form, the CDR3 reads TGCGCCAGCAGCTTGGGGAGGGGGAGAAGAAAATACGAGCAGTACTTC.

In its sample, this clone was seen a few times. The CDR3, as DNA: TGCGCCAGCAGGATGGGCTCACAGGGGACCTACGAGCAGTACTTC. Amino acids: CASRMGSQGTYEQYF. The chain uses TRBV10-2 and TRBJ2-7, with 7 bases aligning to TRBD1. V lost 6 bases, J lost 2 bases, and 10 bases stayed unmatched. Germline values: CDR1 WSHSY, CDR2 SAAADI. The CDR3 has 15 residues.

The chain joins TRBV5-6 to TRBJ2-2, with D perhaps matching TRBD1 (5 bases). The germline V gene encodes CDR1 SGHDT and CDR2 YYEEEE. The CDR3 extends over 15 amino acids. V lost 0 bases, J lost 3 bases, and 9 bases lay in between. The CDR3 spells CASSLGQGYTGELFF. In DNA, the CDR3 is TGTGCCAGCAGCTTGGGCCAGGGTTACACCGGGGAGCTGTTTTTT. Variable domain in full (rest from reference TRBV5-6 and TRBJ2-2): DAGVTQSPTHLIKTRGQQVTLRCSPKSGHDTVSWYQQALGQGPQFIFQYYEEEERQRGNFPDRFSGHQFPNYSSELNVNALLLGDSALYLCASSLGQGYTGELFFGEGSRLTVL.

This clone is a singleton in its sample. The gene calls are TRBV29-1 and TRBJ1-1; the D is unclear. The germline V gene has CDR1 SQVTM and CDR2 ANQGSEA. CDR3 size: 14 residues. V lost 6 bases and J lost 4, with 18 bases in between. The CDR3, as DNA: TGCAGCGTCGCACCTCGGGGTGGCTTCACTGAAGCTTTCTTT. It yields the protein CSVAPRGGFTEAFF.

J is TRBJ1-2 and V is TRBV25-1; no reliable D call. Germline V gene lookup returns CDR1 MGHDK and CDR2 SYGVNS. The CDR3 contains 12 residues. V was pared by 3 bases and J by 7 bases, with 9 bases between. The CDR3 loop reads CASSDSVTGYTF. The CDR3 nucleotides read TGTGCCAGCAGTGACTCCGTAACTGGCTACACCTTC.

This clone is judged medium-sized. The V call is TRBV11-1, the J call TRBJ1-6, with no clear D. In germline, CDR1 is SGHAT, CDR2 FQDESV (reference sequence). The germline V and J ends were trimmed by 4 bases and 4 bases, with 20 bases remaining between them. The CDR3 runs to 18 residues. The CDR3 region is CASSSNPGIPGYNSPLHF. CDR3 sequence (DNA): TGTGCCAGCAGCTCCAACCCCGGCATACCGGGATATAATTCACCCCTCCACTTT.

The chain carries TRBV7-2 and TRBJ2-2, with 7 bases aligning to TRBD1. J was trimmed by 0 bases and V by 3 bases; bases with no gene match: 4. Germline loops: CDR1 SGHTA, CDR2 FQGNSA. The CDR3 covers 16 residues. CDR3 coding DNA: TGTGCCAGCAGCTTGGGACAGAGCGCGAACACCGGGGAGCTGTTTTTT. It yields the protein CASSLGQSANTGELFF.

The genes are TRBV5-4 and TRBJ2-5; D is ambiguous. V lost 0 bases, J lost 1 base, and 13 bases lay in between. Germline assignment: CDR1 SGHNT and CDR2 YYREEE (reference sequence). This CDR3 contains 16 residues. The CDR3 reads CASSLGSGDTQETQYF. The CDR3 bases are TGTGCCAGCAGCTTGGGGTCAGGAGACACCCAAGAGACCCAGTACTTC.

This rearrangement joins TRBV12-5 to TRBJ1-1, with D possibly TRBD1 on 5 matching bases. CDR1 is LGHNT and CDR2 is FRNRAP in the germline V gene. CDR3 length: 14 amino acids. V shed 6 bases and J shed 1 base, with 12 bases lying between them. The CDR3 DNA follows: TGTGCTAGTGGGGGGACCGGAGCGAACACTGAAGCTTTCTTT. Encoded protein: CASGGTGANTEAFF.

This chain uses TRBV15 with TRBJ2-7, with 9 positions matching TRBD2. The CDR3 extends over 18 amino acids. Germline values: CDR1 LNHNV, CDR2 YYDKDF (reference sequence). Trimming took 4 bases from V and 1 from J; bases not matched to a gene: 14. CDR3 sequence (DNA): TGTGCCACCAGCACCGGGGTCATAGCGGGAGTTAGATCCTACGAGCAGTACTTC. It codes for CATSTGVIAGVRSYEQYF.

This clone occurred once. The V and J genes are TRBV6-1 and TRBJ2-7; TRBD1 aligns across 7 bases. There are 16 residues in the CDR3. Germline lookup yields CDR1 MNHNS and CDR2 SASEGT. V was pared by 3 bases and J by 2 bases, with 10 bases of the junction left unmatched. In DNA, the CDR3 is TGTGCCAGCAGTGAGGGGCTGGACAGGCGGGCCTACGAGCAGTACTTC. This sequence encodes CASSEGLDRRAYEQYF.

This clone came up once. This rearrangement joins TRBV7-2 to TRBJ2-5; no definite D call. Germline V gene lookup returns CDR1 SGHTA and CDR2 FQGNSA. V lost 2 bases and J 4 bases, leaving 8 bases between the germline ends. The CDR3 is 13 amino acids. The CDR3 is CASSLRLGETQYF. The CDR3 DNA follows: TGTGCCAGCAGCTTAAGGCTTGGAGAGACCCAGTACTTC.

The genes are TRBV9 and TRBJ1-4, with D hard to call. Trimming removed 1 base from V and 4 bases from J, with 11 bases in between. The CDR3 is 15 amino acids. Germline-derived CDR1 and CDR2 are SGDLS and YYNGEE. CDR3 loop: CASSVFGLINEKLFF. Here the CDR3 DNA reads TGTGCCAGCAGCGTATTTGGGTTGATTAATGAAAAACTGTTTTTT.

The V call is TRBV28, the J call TRBJ1-5; TRBD1 might be the D (5 bases). CDR1 is MDHEN and CDR2 is SYDVKM in the germline V gene. This CDR3 contains 13 residues. With 2 bases removed from V and 15 bases from J, the gap between germline ends came to 17 bases. The CDR3 spells CASSLGTRQEWHF. Here the CDR3 DNA reads TGTGCCAGCAGTTTAGGGACCAGACAAGAGTGGCATTTT. Full variable domain (outside the CDR3, taken from reference TRBV28 and TRBJ1-5): DVKVTQSSRYLVKRTGEKVFLECVQDMDHENMFWYRQDPGLGLRLIYFSYDVKMKEKGDIPEGYSVSREKKERFSLILESASTNQTSMYLCASSLGTRQEWHFGDGTRLSIL.

The chain is built from TRBV5-4 and TRBJ2-3, with a possible D match to TRBD2 (6 bases). Trimming removed 4 bases from V and 2 bases from J, with 14 bases in between. The CDR3 is made up of 15 amino acids. Germline V gives CDR1 SGHNT, CDR2 YYREEE (reference sequence). The CDR3, as DNA: TGTGCCAGCAGCAAACCTAGCGAGAACACAGATACGCAGTATTTT. This gives the protein CASSKPSENTDTQYF.

This clone was counted a few times. The V and J genes are TRBV2 and TRBJ1-5; D is possibly TRBD1 (6 bases). Germline V CDR1 and CDR2: SNHLY, FYNNEI. V was cut by 6 bases and J by 3 bases, with 9 bases left in between. The CDR3 runs 13 residues. CDR3: CASRGQPNQPQHF. CDR3 DNA sequence: TGTGCCAGCAGGGGACAACCCAATCAGCCCCAGCATTTT.

This clone was found a few times. The chain combines TRBV5-5 with TRBJ2-7, with a weak D call TRBD2 (6 bases). The ends were cut back, 4 bases at V and 0 bases at J, with 14 bases in the middle. The CDR3 has 15 amino acids. From germline, CDR1 is SGHKS and CDR2 YYEKEE (reference sequence). This chain's CDR3 is CASSGGPGSSYEQYF. CDR3 DNA sequence: TGTGCCAGCAGCGGTGGACCCGGGAGCTCCTACGAGCAGTACTTC.

The chain combines TRBV7-9 with TRBJ1-4; 7 bases map to TRBD1. CDR3 size: 17 residues. Germline trimming cut 4 bases from V and 5 bases from J; bases unmatched to any gene: 13. Germline-derived CDR1 and CDR2 are SEHNR and FQNEAQ (reference sequence). DNA of the CDR3: TGTGCCAGCAGCTCTACAGGGGACCCCTTCGAAAATGAAAAACTGTTTTTT. As protein: CASSSTGDPFENEKLFF.

This clone was detected only once. The rearrangement links TRBV28 to TRBJ1-2; 8 bases match TRBD1. Germline V CDR1 and CDR2: MDHEN, SYDVKM. CDR3 length: 15 residues. The V and J ends lost 2 bases and 5 bases, in that order; junction bases with no gene match: 7. CDR3 in amino acids: CASSLRAGGGYGYTF. As DNA, the CDR3 is TGTGCCAGCAGTTTACGAGCAGGGGGCGGTTATGGCTACACCTTC.

The chain employs TRBV15 and TRBJ1-5, with D uncertain. Between the trimmed V and J ends, which lost 5 bases and 6 bases, there was a span of 20 bases. The CDR3 covers 16 residues. Per germline, CDR1 LNHNV and CDR2 YYDKDF (reference sequence). This chain's CDR3 is CATSGIRERSGQPQHF. The CDR3 nucleotides read TGTGCCACCAGCGGTATACGGGAACGGAGCGGTCAGCCCCAGCATTTT.

The rearrangement uses TRBV5-1 and TRBJ2-7; either TRBD1 or TRBD2 may fit D (5 bases each). Looked up from germline, CDR1 is SGHRS and CDR2 is YFSETQ. The CDR3 runs to 19 residues. The V end lost 2 bases, the J end lost 0 bases, and 24 bases lay between the germline ends. The CDR3 DNA follows: TGCGCCAGCAGCTTACCGACAGCGGCACATTTAACCAGCTCCTACGAGCAGTACTTC. This gives the protein CASSLPTAAHLTSSYEQYF.

V and J are TRBV19 and TRBJ1-1, with D perhaps TRBD1 (5 bases). Per germline, CDR1 LNHDA and CDR2 SQIVND (reference sequence). CDR3 length: 12 residues. Trimming cost V 3 bases and J 11 bases, with 13 bases left between them. The CDR3 coding sequence is TGTGCCAGTAGTATCATAGAGGGGTGGGCTTTCTTT. This translates into CASSIIEGWAFF.

The chain employs TRBV11-2 and TRBJ1-1; tentatively, D is TRBD1 (6 bases). The CDR3 is made up of 17 amino acids. Germline values: CDR1 SGHAT, CDR2 FQNNGV. V dropped 5 bases and J dropped 1 base, with 20 bases sitting between them. The CDR3 reads CASSRGGGPDSNTEAFF. The CDR3 DNA sequence: TGTGCCAGCAGCCGGGGGGGCGGCCCTGACTCGAACACTGAAGCTTTCTTT.